This T cell receptor beta chain was sequenced in a study of T cell responses to AZD1222 COVID-19 vaccine (dated by TCRdb to 2020 to 2022). Study-wide context: Because spike-specific TCR depth and breadth did not differ between the two schedules, AZD1222 recipients who got a second dose at roughly 4 weeks were pooled with those who got a second dose at roughly 12 weeks. Enrollment into the trials was organized by age into subgroups of 18-55, 56-69 and 70-plus years, and those subgroups contained approximately 150, 30 and 60 TCR-sequenced participants, respectively. TCR sequencing was performed for 230 to 250 trial participants, of whom 200 to 210 were given two doses of AZD1222 and 26 were given two doses of MenACWY control vaccine.

As for this clone: Its antigen target is currently unknown. There are no base qualities to consult, and no much larger clone falls within one base.

The paper's findings and limits, for the study overall: Only five or six AZD1222 recipients were SARS-CoV-2 seropositive at baseline, limiting conclusions about previously exposed vaccinees. Because no day 14 peak-response samples were available, repertoires were characterized only after the peak T cell response. Nearly half of unique spike-specific TCRs reportedly recognized epitopes outside regions mutated in the B.1.351 and B.1.1.7 variants. In the small 56-69-year group, the increase in depth fell short of significance, most likely because of low power. CD4 TCRs associated with the vaccine covered the entire spike protein, and the dominant responses were in regions 160-218 and 743-854. After two AZD1222 doses, spike-specific TCR breadth and depth were significantly higher than at day 0 and than in MenACWY recipients. Participants were mostly white British and included more females than males, and it was suggested by the authors that clonal diversity may have been underestimated.

The V and J ends are trimmed by 0 bases and 5 bases, leaving 0 bases between them. The CDR3, from cysteine to phenylalanine, totals 12 residues. The entry retains the CDR3 DNA only, 36 bases that are in frame from base 1. As encoded in the germline V gene, CDR1 is SGHRS while CDR2 is YFSETQ. The CDR3 regions of human TCRbeta chains were subjected to immunosequencing. In the paper's pipeline: Repertoire TCRs were checked for matches against a reference library of SARS-CoV-2-specific TCRs that had been generated using the MIRA antigen-specificity platform. Breadth meant the fraction of unique TCRs that were SARS-CoV-2-associated, whereas depth meant the fraction of total T cells that were SARS-CoV-2-associated. Using the MIRA data, each spike-specific TCR was mapped to the spike region that the TCR reacts to and placed in a CD4 or CD8 class. Log10-transformed breadth and depth values were compared by one-way ANOVA with Sidak's multiple comparisons tests. TCRdb limited this immuneACCESS table to in-frame rearrangements with V and J called. A share of clones is missing; checked studies link under half to unresolved V genes, and the rest is unexplained. V and J calls and clone size are copied from that table; D and trimming were computed from the DNA. Recorded for this sample are more than 140,000 clones; around 91% of them occurred a single time. Clones ranked in the top ten supply about 5% of the sample.

In light of the paper, this sample's time point label describes: baseline before first vaccination. Vaccinee samples were obtained from the UK trials COV001 and COV002, which included a single-blind randomized controlled phase 2/3 trial of AZD1222 (ChAdOx1 nCoV-19) in healthy adults. For TCRbeta chain sequencing, PBMC samples from trial participants were taken at day 0 and at day 28 after the second dose. The source was peripheral blood, collected on day 0 of AZD1222 vaccination. The origin of this receptor is an adult in good health. The chain is made from TRBV5-1 and TRBJ1-6; no D segment can be confidently identified. The DNA is as follows: TGCGCCAGCAGCTTGGATAATTCACCCCTCCACTTT. Translated, this is CASSLDNSPLHF.